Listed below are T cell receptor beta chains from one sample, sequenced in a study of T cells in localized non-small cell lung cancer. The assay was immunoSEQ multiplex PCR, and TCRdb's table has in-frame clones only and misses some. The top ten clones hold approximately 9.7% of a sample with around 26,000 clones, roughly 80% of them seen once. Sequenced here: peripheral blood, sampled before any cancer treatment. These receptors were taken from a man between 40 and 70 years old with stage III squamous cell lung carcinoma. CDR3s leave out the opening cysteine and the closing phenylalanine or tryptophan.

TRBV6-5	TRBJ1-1	ASSYNLPGGAEAF
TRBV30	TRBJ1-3	AWRQAASGNTIY
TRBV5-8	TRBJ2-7	ASSLARGSYEQY
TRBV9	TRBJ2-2	ASSVAGGGTGELF
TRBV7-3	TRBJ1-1	ASSLGQSNTEAF
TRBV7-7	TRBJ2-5	ASSYTGGQETQY
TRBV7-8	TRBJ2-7	ASSPALVGSLGTYEQY
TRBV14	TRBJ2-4	ASSPRTGRGKNIQY
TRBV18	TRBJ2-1	ASSPALLGLAGGVEQF
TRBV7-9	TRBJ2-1	ASSKLAGAHDEQF
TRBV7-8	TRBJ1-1	ASSASLDRDTF